The sequence of this T cell receptor beta chain was determined in a study of vaccination and CD4 T cells after COVID-19. Study details: Diagnosis preceded the drawing of post-COVID samples by a median approximately 96 days (range 35 to 161). Overlapping spike pools from SARS-CoV-2 and HCoV-NL63, HCoV-OC43 and HCoV-229E served as culture stimuli.

After removal of 2 bases from V and 5 bases from J, the junction contained 6 bases not matched to a gene. The CDR3 contains 15 residues. The germline V gene has CDR1 SGHDN and CDR2 FVKESK. As concerns this clonotype: Its antigen is not known.

With the Oncomine TCR Beta short-read assay, DNA from cultured CD4+ T cells was sequenced. TCRdb ran MiXCR on the PCR reads and lists one entry per CDR3 protein. The sample includes some 5,000 distinct CDR3 sequences, roughly 35% of them seen just once. Treatment meaning: roughly 11-day PBMC culture with coronavirus spike peptide pools or control peptides (ViraFEST assay). Gathered ahead of the COVID-19 pandemic (2011-2018) were the CD4+ T cells of the unexposed donor. The V and J genes are TRBV14 and TRBJ2-5; 9 bases map to TRBD1. This TCR was recovered from a human donor in good health. Sequenced sample: CD4+ T cells from blood, cultured in vitro. The CDR3 reads CASSQPGTGSETQYF. The CDR3 region has the DNA TGTGCCAGCAGCCAACCCGGGACAGGGAGCGAGACCCAGTACTTC.